The 32 T cell receptor beta chains listed next were all sequenced from one sample in a study of blood T cell repertoires in COVID-19. The table came from immunoSEQ multiplex PCR; TCRdb's copy has only in-frame clones and leaves some out. The repertoire includes 150,000 to 200,000 clones, 86% of them detected once, and 11% sits in the top ten. The sequenced sample consisted of peripheral blood. The receptors derive from an older woman with COVID-19, enrolled during active disease.

CDR3: CASSTNRGYGYTF. CDR3 nucleotide sequence: TGTGCCAGTAGTACCAACAGGGGATATGGCTACACCTTC. This chain links TRBV19 with TRBJ1-2, with TRBD1 identical over 7 bases. This CDR3 region has 13 residues. Per germline, CDR1 LNHDA and CDR2 SQIVND (reference sequence). Losses at the gene ends were 4 bases for V and 5 bases for J; bases not matched to a gene: 4.

The genes are TRBV28 and TRBJ1-6; 7 positions agree with TRBD1. Germline V lookup: CDR1 MDHEN, CDR2 SYDVKM. This CDR3 has 13 residues. J lost 7 bases, V lost 7 bases, and 4 bases had no gene match. CDR3 region: CASNRGENSPLHF. The CDR3 nucleotides are TGTGCCAGCAACAGGGGAGAAAATTCACCCCTCCACTTT.

A single count supports this clone. The chain couples TRBV6-1 to TRBJ1-2, with TRBD1 as a possible D gene (5 bases). The CDR3 totals 15 residues. The germline V and J ends were trimmed by 3 bases and 5 bases, with 16 bases remaining between them. CDR1 is MNHNS, CDR2 SASEGT, per germline. In DNA form, the CDR3 reads TGTGCCAGCAGTGAGAGCAGGGCCGTCCTTTATGGCTACACCTTC. It encodes CASSESRAVLYGYTF.

This sequence joins TRBV23-1 and TRBJ2-6; the match to TRBD1 covers 9 bases. Being an ORF, TRBV23-1 has a function that is uncertain. The CDR3 contains 18 residues. With 2 bases clipped from V and 2 bases from J, the junction kept 7 bases outside the gene matches. The chain's CDR3 is CASSQNRGLIAGANVLTF. The CDR3 DNA is TGCGCCAGCAGTCAAAACAGGGGGCTTATCGCTGGGGCCAACGTCCTGACTTTC.

The chain links TRBV13 to TRBJ2-2; 8 bases agree with TRBD2. With 1 base clipped from V and 5 bases from J, the junction kept 6 bases outside the gene matches. Germline V gene lookup returns CDR1 PRHDT and CDR2 FYEKMQ (reference sequence). CDR3 size: 16 residues. CDR3 protein: CASSLAGGPGTGELFF. DNA for the CDR3: TGTGCCAGCAGCTTAGCGGGAGGGCCGGGGACCGGGGAGCTGTTTTTT.

This clone is a singleton in its sample. The CDR3 reads CASRDSSSYNSPLHF. CDR3 DNA sequence: TGTGCCAGCCGGGACAGCAGCTCCTATAATTCACCCCTCCACTTT. The chain links TRBV9 to TRBJ1-6; the match to TRBD1 covers 7 bases. The CDR3 is 15 amino acids. The germline gives CDR1 SGDLS, CDR2 YYNGEE. V dropped 7 bases and J dropped 0; count of bases not matched to a gene: 4.

The chain joins TRBV27 to TRBJ1-1; no reliable D call. CDR3 length: 14 residues. The V and J ends lost 3 bases and 4 bases respectively, with 12 bases between them. Germline V gene lookup returns CDR1 MNHEY and CDR2 SMNVEV (reference sequence). The CDR3 sequence is CASSFAARSTEAFF. The CDR3 bases are TGTGCCAGCAGTTTCGCAGCCCGGAGCACTGAAGCTTTCTTT.

The chain carries TRBV18 and TRBJ2-5, with 7 bases fitting TRBD1. CDR3 size: 14 residues. Germline lookup yields CDR1 KGHSH and CDR2 LQKENI. J lost 2 bases, V lost 0 bases, and 0 bases had no gene match. This chain's CDR3 is CASSPPGQQETQYF. CDR3 nucleotide sequence: TGTGCCAGCTCACCACCGGGACAGCAAGAGACCCAGTACTTC.

The J gene is TRBJ2-3, the V gene TRBV7-8; D may be TRBD2 (6 bases). V lost 5 bases and J lost 4, with 7 bases in between. Germline CDR1 is SGHVS and CDR2 is FQNEAQ. The CDR3 totals 12 residues. CDR3 sequence (DNA): TGTGCCAGCAGCCCGGGGGCAGATACGCAGTATTTT. Its translation: CASSPGADTQYF.

The chain joins TRBV28 to TRBJ2-3; no definite D call. The CDR3 totals 13 residues. V was cut by 3 bases and J by 5 bases, with 9 bases left in between. Germline-derived CDR1 and CDR2 are MDHEN and SYDVKM. This CDR3 is CASSFPTVDTQYF. In nucleotides, the CDR3 is TGTGCCAGCAGTTTTCCCACTGTAGATACGCAGTATTTT.

V is TRBV7-9 and J is TRBJ2-5; 9 bases align to TRBD2. CDR1 is SEHNR, CDR2 FQNEAQ, per germline (reference sequence). Losses at the gene ends were 1 base for V and 3 bases for J; bases not matched to a gene: 0. CDR3 length equals 14 residues. The CDR3 DNA sequence: TGTGCCAGCAGCTTAGGACTAGCGGAAGAGACCCAGTACTTC. It specifies CASSLGLAEETQYF.

The chain has TRBV27 and TRBJ1-2, with D perhaps TRBD1 (6 bases). CDR3 length: 15 residues. Trimming cost V 0 bases and J 4 bases, with 12 bases left between them. Germline CDR1 is MNHEY and CDR2 is SMNVEV (reference sequence). Here the CDR3 reads CASSLSRGGAYGYTF. The CDR3 DNA reads as TGTGCCAGCAGTTTATCTCGGGGGGGCGCCTATGGCTACACCTTC.

Concerning this clone: This sample also contains other DNA sequences that code for the same CDR3. The CDR3 coding sequence is TGCAGCGTTGGGGCGGGGGATGGCTACACCTTC. Amino acid sequence: CSVGAGDGYTF. The gene calls are TRBV29-1 and TRBJ1-2, with D tentatively TRBD1 (5 bases). V shed 4 bases and J shed 6 bases, with 9 bases lying between them. The CDR3 is 11 residues long. Germline V gene sequence: CDR1 SQVTM, CDR2 ANQGSEA.

This chain joins TRBV4-1 and TRBJ1-1; TRBD1 is a possible D gene (6 bases). The CDR3 has 15 amino acids. Trimming shortened V by 9 bases and J by 3 bases, and 20 bases separated the two germline ends. CDR1 and CDR2 from the germline V gene are MGHRA and YSYEKL. For the CDR3, the DNA is TGCGCCAGTTCCCCCAGGGGAAGTGGACACACTGAAGCTTTCTTT. It codes for CASSPRGSGHTEAFF.

The V and J genes are TRBV11-2 and TRBJ2-3; D gene ambiguous. This CDR3 spans 16 amino acids. From germline, CDR1 is SGHAT and CDR2 FQNNGV. The V and J ends lost 4 bases and 2 bases respectively, with 16 bases between them. CDR3 protein: CASSSLRQINTDTQYF. In DNA form, the CDR3 reads TGTGCCAGCAGCTCCCTCAGGCAGATAAACACAGATACGCAGTATTTT.

This rearrangement joins TRBV27 to TRBJ1-4, with D perhaps TRBD1 (5 bases). This CDR3 spans 16 amino acids. CDR1 and CDR2 (germline): MNHEY, SMNVEV (reference sequence). V was trimmed by 4 bases and J by 0 bases, leaving 12 bases between them. The CDR3 coding sequence is TGTGCCAGCAGTTATCAGGGACTCTCAACTAATGAAAAACTGTTTTTT. Its protein product is CASSYQGLSTNEKLFF.

The J gene is TRBJ2-1, the V gene TRBV30; tentative D call: TRBD2 (6 bases). The germline V gene encodes CDR1 GTSNPN and CDR2 SVGIG (reference sequence). Trimming removed 5 bases from V and 8 bases from J, with 22 bases in between. This CDR3 has 15 amino acids. CDR3 protein: CAWARFAGTPDEQFF. The DNA for the CDR3 is TGTGCCTGGGCCCGTTTTGCGGGAACCCCCGATGAGCAGTTCTTC.

The V gene is TRBV9, the J gene TRBJ2-3, with TRBD2 matching over 7 bases. Germline CDR1 reads SGDLS; CDR2 reads YYNGEE. The trim removed 4 bases at V and 5 bases at J, leaving 7 bases unmatched. The CDR3 loop spans 14 amino acids. CDR3 loop: CASSNGGGLDTQYF. CDR3 nucleotide sequence: TGTGCCAGCAGCAACGGGGGAGGGTTAGATACGCAGTATTTT.

The chain employs TRBV19 and TRBJ2-7; possible D gene TRBD1, 5 bases. The V end lost 8 bases, the J end lost 5 bases, and 10 bases lay between the germline ends. CDR1 is LNHDA, CDR2 SQIVND, per germline (reference sequence). This CDR3 region has 11 residues. CDR3 sequence reads: CASERGNEQYF. The CDR3 DNA is TGTGCCAGTGAAAGGGGTAACGAGCAGTACTTC. Combining the CDR3 with reference TRBV19 and TRBJ2-7 gives the whole variable domain DGGITQSPKYLFRKEGQNVTLSCEQNLNHDAMYWYRQDPGQGLRLIYYSQIVNDFQKGDIAEGYSVSREKKESFPLTVTSAQKNPTAFYLCASERGNEQYFGPGTRLTVT.

There are a few counts of this clone. The J gene is TRBJ2-1, the V gene TRBV27; 11 bases are shared with TRBD2. The CDR3 has 16 amino acids. CDR1 MNHEY and CDR2 SMNVEV come from the germline V gene (reference sequence). V lost 7 bases and J lost 8; bases outside the gene matches: 13. Here the CDR3 reads CASNPIGLAGGDEQFF. Written as DNA, the CDR3 is TGTGCCAGCAATCCTATTGGGCTAGCGGGAGGCGATGAGCAGTTCTTC.

This clone was detected only a few times. The rearrangement joins TRBV3-1 (or the pseudogene TRBV3-2) to TRBJ2-7; perhaps TRBD2 as D (6 bases). The V gene lost 3 bases and the J gene lost 9 bases, with 9 bases spanning the gap. Germline lookup yields CDR1 LGHDT and CDR2 YNNKEL (reference sequence). This CDR3 is 11 amino acids long. The CDR3 DNA follows: TGTGCCAGCAGCCATACGGAGGGGCAGTACTTC. Amino acid sequence: CASSHTEGQYF.

This clone was counted once. CDR3 region: CASSQDWGDYGYTF. CDR3 coding DNA: TGTGCCAGCAGCCAAGATTGGGGCGACTATGGCTACACCTTC. The rearrangement joins TRBV3-1 (or the pseudogene TRBV3-2) to TRBJ1-2, with D possibly matching TRBD1 (5 bases). The length of the CDR3 is 14 residues. Trimming left V 0 bases short and J 3 bases short, with 8 bases between. Germline V gene data show CDR1 as LGHDT and CDR2 as YNNKEL (reference sequence).

The CDR3 DNA reads TGCGCCAGCAGCCCACAGTGGGCTGGAAACACCATATATTTT. Translated, it gives CASSPQWAGNTIYF. The chain couples TRBV5-1 to TRBJ1-3; D is uncertain. The V end was cut by 4 bases, the J end by 2 bases, with 10 bases between. This CDR3 has 14 amino acids. Germline-derived CDR1 and CDR2 are SGHRS and YFSETQ.

The gene calls are TRBV7-2 and TRBJ2-7, with 8 bases identical to TRBD1. The germline CDR1 and CDR2 sequences are SGHTA and FQGNSA. CDR3 length: 16 residues. Losses at the gene ends were 2 bases for V and 3 bases for J; bases not matched to a gene: 9. In DNA, the CDR3 is TGTGCCAGCAGCTTACCCGGACAGGGAGGATTCTACGAGCAGTACTTC. It is translated as CASSLPGQGGFYEQYF. The whole variable domain, filled in from reference TRBV7-2 and TRBJ2-7, reads GAGVSQSPSNKVTEKGKDVELRCDPISGHTALYWYRQSLGQGLEFLIYFQGNSAPDKSGLPSDRFSAERTGGSVSTLTIQRTQQEDSAVYLCASSLPGQGGFYEQYFGPGTRLTVT.

This chain links TRBV15 with TRBJ2-7; TRBD1 might be the D (5 bases). V was cut by 0 bases and J by 0 bases, with 9 bases left in between. CDR3 length: 15 amino acids. Germline V gene lookup returns CDR1 LNHNV and CDR2 YYDKDF (reference sequence). The CDR3 DNA reads TGTGCCACCAGCAGAGAAGCAGGGAACTCCTACGAGCAGTACTTC. Its translation: CATSREAGNSYEQYF.

The chain joins TRBV3-1 (or the pseudogene TRBV3-2) to TRBJ1-6; D ambiguous. V shed 4 bases and J shed 7 bases, with 14 bases lying between them. This CDR3 has 15 residues. Germline loops: CDR1 LGHDT, CDR2 YNNKEL (reference sequence). CDR3 sequence (DNA): TGTGCCAGCAGCCCCATCCACGGGGTGAATTCACCCCTCCACTTT. This encodes CASSPIHGVNSPLHF.

The chain carries TRBV24-1 and TRBJ2-1, with D perhaps matching TRBD2 (5 bases). Trimming cost V 6 bases and J 10 bases, with 9 bases left between them. The germline CDR1 and CDR2 sequences are KGHDR and SFDVKD. CDR3 size: 11 residues. The CDR3 sequence is CATSLKREQFF. The CDR3 DNA reads as TGTGCCACCAGTCTTAAGCGGGAGCAGTTCTTC.

This chain uses TRBV3-1 (or the pseudogene TRBV3-2) with TRBJ2-7, with D possibly TRBD2 on 5 matching bases. The V gene lost 3 bases and the J gene lost 3 bases, with 15 bases spanning the gap. CDR1 and CDR2 from the germline V gene are LGHDT and YNNKEL (reference sequence). The CDR3 spans 15 residues. The DNA for the CDR3 is TGTGCCAGCAGCCAGGCGGCGGGCCCAGTCTACGAGCAGTACTTC. Protein: CASSQAAGPVYEQYF.

The chain uses TRBV7-2 and TRBJ2-1, with D perhaps TRBD1 (6 bases). CDR3 length: 15 amino acids. V dropped 4 bases and J dropped 7 bases, with 17 bases sitting between them. CDR1 is SGHTA, CDR2 FQGNSA, per germline. The CDR3 DNA is TGTGCCAGCAGCTCAAGGGGGTTCCAGCGGAATGAGCAGTTCTTC. Amino acid sequence: CASSSRGFQRNEQFF. Full variable domain (rest looked up from reference TRBV7-2 and TRBJ2-1): GAGVSQSPSNKVTEKGKDVELRCDPISGHTALYWYRQSLGQGLEFLIYFQGNSAPDKSGLPSDRFSAERTGGSVSTLTIQRTQQEDSAVYLCASSSRGFQRNEQFFGPGTRLTVL.

The chain carries TRBV5-1 and TRBJ1-5, with 7 bases aligning to TRBD1. This CDR3 is built from 14 residues. CDR1 is SGHRS, CDR2 YFSETQ, per germline. The trim removed 4 bases at V and 2 bases at J, leaving 3 bases unmatched. CDR3 in DNA: TGCGCCAGCAGCCCTGGACAGGGCAATCAGCCCCAGCATTTT. Its protein product is CASSPGQGNQPQHF.

This clone was picked up a small number of times. The CDR3 DNA is TGTGCCAGCAGCTTGGGACAGTTTGAAGCTTTCTTT. Translating gives CASSLGQFEAFF. The gene calls are TRBV7-9 and TRBJ1-1, with 7 bases lining up with TRBD1. The V segment lost 3 bases and the J segment 7 bases; nucleotides outside the gene matches: 2. Germline values: CDR1 SEHNR, CDR2 FQNEAQ (reference sequence). This CDR3 is built from 12 residues.

The chain joins TRBV9 to TRBJ1-5; 8 bases align to TRBD1. This CDR3 has 15 residues. V lost 4 bases and J lost 4; bases outside the gene matches: 7. CDR1 and CDR2 (germline): SGDLS, YYNGEE. The CDR3 sequence is CASSKGQAINQPQHF. In DNA form, the CDR3 reads TGTGCCAGCAGCAAGGGACAGGCGATTAATCAGCCCCAGCATTTT.